This T cell receptor beta chain was captured in a study of technical replicates of blood from several donors. The junction had 6 bases not matched to a gene; V was cut back by 2 bases and J by 5 bases. CDR1 is SEHNR and CDR2 is FQNEAQ in the germline V gene (reference sequence). This CDR3 region has 15 residues. Assay used: immunoSEQ multiplex PCR; TCRdb lists only in-frame clones, some missing. The sample shows about 60,000 clones, around 85% of them seen only once. Sample: PBMCs. This rearrangement joins TRBV7-9 to TRBJ2-3, with 8 bases that match TRBD2. The origin of this receptor is a human donor in good health. Some clones in this sample may be carry-over from other donors' samples. CDR3 coding DNA: TGTGCCAGCAGCTTAAGAGCGGGAGAAAGAGATACGCAGTATTTT. Protein sequence: CASSLRAGERDTQYF.